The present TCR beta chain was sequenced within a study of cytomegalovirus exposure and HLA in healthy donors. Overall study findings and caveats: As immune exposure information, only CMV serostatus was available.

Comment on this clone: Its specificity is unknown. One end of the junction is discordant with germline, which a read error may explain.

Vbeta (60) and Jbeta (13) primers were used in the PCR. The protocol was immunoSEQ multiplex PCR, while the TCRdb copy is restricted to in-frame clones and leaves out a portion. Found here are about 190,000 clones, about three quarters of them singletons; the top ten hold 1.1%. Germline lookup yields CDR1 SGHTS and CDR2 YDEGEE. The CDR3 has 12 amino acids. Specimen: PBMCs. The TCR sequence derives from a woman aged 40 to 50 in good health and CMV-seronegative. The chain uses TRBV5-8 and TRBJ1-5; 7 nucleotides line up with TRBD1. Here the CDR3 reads CVSSWDSPPQHF. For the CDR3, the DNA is TGTGTCAGCAGCTGGGACAGTCCGCCCCAGCATTTT. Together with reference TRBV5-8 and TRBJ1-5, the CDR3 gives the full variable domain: EAGVTQSPTHLIKTRGQQATLRCSPISGHTSVYWYQQALGLGLQFLLWYDEGEERNRGNFPPRFSGRQFPNYSSELNVNALELEDSALYLCVSSWDSPPQHFGDGTRLSIL.